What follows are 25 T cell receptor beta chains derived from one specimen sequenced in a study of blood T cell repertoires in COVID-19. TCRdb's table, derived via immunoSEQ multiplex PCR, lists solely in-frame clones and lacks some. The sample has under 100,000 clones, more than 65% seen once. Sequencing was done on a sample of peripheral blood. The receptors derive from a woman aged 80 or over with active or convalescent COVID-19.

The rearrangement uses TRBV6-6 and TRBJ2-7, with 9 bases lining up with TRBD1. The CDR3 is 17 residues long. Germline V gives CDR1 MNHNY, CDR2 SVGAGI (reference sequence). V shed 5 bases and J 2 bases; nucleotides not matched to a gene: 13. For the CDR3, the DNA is TGTGCCAGCAGTCCAACCCCACCCGGGACAGGGACCTACGAGCAGTACTTC. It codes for CASSPTPPGTGTYEQYF.

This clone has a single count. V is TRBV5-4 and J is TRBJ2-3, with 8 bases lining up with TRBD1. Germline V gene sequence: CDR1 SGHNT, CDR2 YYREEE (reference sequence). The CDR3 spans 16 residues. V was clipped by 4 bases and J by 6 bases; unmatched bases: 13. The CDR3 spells CASSDPTGVEEDTQYF. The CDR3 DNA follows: TGTGCCAGCAGCGACCCGACAGGGGTCGAGGAGGATACGCAGTATTTT.

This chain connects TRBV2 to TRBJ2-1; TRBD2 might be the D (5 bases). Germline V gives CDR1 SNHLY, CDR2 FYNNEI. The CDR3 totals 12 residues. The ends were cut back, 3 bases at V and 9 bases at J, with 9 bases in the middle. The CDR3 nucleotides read TGTGCCAGCAGTGAGGGAGCTGGTGAGCAGTTCTTC. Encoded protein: CASSEGAGEQFF. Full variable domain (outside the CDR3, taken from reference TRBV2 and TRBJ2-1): EPEVTQTPSHQVTQMGQEVILRCVPISNHLYFYWYRQILGQKVEFLVSFYNNEISEKSEIFDDQFSVERPDGSNFTLKIRSTKLEDSAMYFCASSEGAGEQFFGPGTRLTVL.

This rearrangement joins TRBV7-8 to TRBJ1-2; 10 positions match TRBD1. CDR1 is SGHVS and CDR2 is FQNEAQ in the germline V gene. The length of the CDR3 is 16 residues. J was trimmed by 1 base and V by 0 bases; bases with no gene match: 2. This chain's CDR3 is CASSLAGTGVNYGYTF. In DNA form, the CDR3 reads TGTGCCAGCAGCTTAGCCGGGACAGGGGTTAACTATGGCTACACCTTC.

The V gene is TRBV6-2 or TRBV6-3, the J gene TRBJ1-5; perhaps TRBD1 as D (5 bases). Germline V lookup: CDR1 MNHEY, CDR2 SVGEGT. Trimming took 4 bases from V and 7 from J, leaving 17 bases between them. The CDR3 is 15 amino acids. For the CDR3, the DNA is TGTGCCAGCAGTTTTCCCAGGGAAGGGATGCAGCCCCAGCATTTT. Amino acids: CASSFPREGMQPQHF.

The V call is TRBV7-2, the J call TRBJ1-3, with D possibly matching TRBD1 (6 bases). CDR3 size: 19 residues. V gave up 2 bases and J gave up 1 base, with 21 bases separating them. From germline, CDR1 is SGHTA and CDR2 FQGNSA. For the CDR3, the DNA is TGTGCCAGCAGCTTATGGGCAGGGGCCTTTACAGGGTCTGGAAACACCATATATTTT. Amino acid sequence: CASSLWAGAFTGSGNTIYF.

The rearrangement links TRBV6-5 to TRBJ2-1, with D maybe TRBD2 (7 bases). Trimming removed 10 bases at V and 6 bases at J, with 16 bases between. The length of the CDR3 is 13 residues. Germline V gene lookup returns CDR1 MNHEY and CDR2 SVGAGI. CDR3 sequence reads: CATTREGVNEQFF. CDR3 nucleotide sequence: TGTGCCACCACAAGGGAGGGGGTCAATGAGCAGTTCTTC.

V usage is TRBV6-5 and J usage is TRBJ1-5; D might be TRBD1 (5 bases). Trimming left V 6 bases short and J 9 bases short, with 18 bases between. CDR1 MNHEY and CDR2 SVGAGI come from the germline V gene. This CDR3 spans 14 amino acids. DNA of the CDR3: TGTGCCAGCAGCATGGGGGGGTTGGGGAGGCCCCAGCATTTT. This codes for CASSMGGLGRPQHF.

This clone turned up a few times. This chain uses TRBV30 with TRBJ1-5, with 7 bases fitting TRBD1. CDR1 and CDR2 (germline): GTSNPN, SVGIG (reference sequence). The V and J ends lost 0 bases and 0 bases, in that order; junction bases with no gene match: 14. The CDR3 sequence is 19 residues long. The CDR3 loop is CAWSVSPTGNPISNQPQHF. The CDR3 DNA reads TGTGCCTGGAGTGTCTCCCCGACAGGGAATCCCATTAGCAATCAGCCCCAGCATTTT.

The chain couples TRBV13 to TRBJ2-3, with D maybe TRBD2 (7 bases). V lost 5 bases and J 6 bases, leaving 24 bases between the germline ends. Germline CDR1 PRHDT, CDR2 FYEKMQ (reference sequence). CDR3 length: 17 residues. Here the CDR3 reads CASSRGLQGSISDTQYF. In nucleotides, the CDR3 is TGTGCCAGCAGCCGGGGACTACAGGGTTCAATATCGGATACGCAGTATTTT.

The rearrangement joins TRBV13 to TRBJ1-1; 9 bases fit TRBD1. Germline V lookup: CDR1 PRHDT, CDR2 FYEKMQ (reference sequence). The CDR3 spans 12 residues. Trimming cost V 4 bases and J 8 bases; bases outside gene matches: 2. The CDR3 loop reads CASSWGQGEAFF. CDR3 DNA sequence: TGTGCCAGCAGCTGGGGACAGGGAGAAGCTTTCTTT.

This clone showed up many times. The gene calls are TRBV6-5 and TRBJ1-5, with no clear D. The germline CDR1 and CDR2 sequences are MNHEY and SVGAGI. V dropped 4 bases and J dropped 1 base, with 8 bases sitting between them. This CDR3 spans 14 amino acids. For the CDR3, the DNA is TGTGCCAGCAGTTCCGGGAAAAGCAATCAGCCCCAGCATTTT. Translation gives CASSSGKSNQPQHF.

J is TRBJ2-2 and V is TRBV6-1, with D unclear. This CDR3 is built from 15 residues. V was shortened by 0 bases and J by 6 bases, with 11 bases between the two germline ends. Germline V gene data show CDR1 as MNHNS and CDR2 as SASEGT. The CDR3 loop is CASSEALVGSGELFF. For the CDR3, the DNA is TGTGCCAGCAGTGAAGCGCTGGTCGGGTCCGGGGAGCTGTTTTTT.

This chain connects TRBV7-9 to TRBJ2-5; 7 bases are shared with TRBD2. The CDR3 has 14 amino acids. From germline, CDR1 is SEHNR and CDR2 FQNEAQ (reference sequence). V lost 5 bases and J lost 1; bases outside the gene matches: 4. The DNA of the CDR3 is TGTGCCAGCAGCGTACCGGGAGGCCAAGAGACCCAGTACTTC. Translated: CASSVPGGQETQYF.

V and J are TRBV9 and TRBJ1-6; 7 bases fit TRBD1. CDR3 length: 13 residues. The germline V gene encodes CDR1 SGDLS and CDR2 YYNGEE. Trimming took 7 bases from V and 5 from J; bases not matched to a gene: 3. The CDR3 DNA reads TGTGCCAGCGGACAGGAGGATAATTCACCCCTCCACTTT. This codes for CASGQEDNSPLHF.

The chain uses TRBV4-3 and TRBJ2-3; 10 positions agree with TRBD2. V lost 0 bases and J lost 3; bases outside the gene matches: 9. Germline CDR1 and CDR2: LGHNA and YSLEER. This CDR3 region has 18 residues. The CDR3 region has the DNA TGCGCCAGCAGCCAAGATCAGAGCGGGGGGGCATTAACAGATACGCAGTATTTT. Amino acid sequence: CASSQDQSGGALTDTQYF.

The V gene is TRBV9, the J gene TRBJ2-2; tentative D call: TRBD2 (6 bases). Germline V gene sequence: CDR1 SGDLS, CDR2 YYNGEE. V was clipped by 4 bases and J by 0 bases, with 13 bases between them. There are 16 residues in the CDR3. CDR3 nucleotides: TGTGCCAGCAGCCTCCGGGGGATAACGAACACCGGGGAGCTGTTTTTT. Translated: CASSLRGITNTGELFF.

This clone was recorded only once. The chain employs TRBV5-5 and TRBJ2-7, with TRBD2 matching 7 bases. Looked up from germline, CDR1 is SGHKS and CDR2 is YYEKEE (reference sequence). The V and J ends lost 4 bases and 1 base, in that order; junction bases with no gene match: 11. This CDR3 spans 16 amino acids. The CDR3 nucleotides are TGTGCCAGCAGCCCTAGGACTAGTCTAAATTCCTACGAGCAGTACTTC. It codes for CASSPRTSLNSYEQYF. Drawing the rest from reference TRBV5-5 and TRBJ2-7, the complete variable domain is DAGVTQSPTHLIKTRGQQVTLRCSPISGHKSVSWYQQVLGQGPQFIFQYYEKEERGRGNFPDRFSARQFPNYSSELNVNALLLGDSALYLCASSPRTSLNSYEQYFGPGTRLTVT.

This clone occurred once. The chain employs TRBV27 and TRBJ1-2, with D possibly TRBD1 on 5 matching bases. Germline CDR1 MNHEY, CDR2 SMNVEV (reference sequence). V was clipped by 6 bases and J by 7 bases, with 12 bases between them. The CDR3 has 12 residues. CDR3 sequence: CASSPIGGGYTF. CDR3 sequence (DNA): TGTGCCAGCAGCCCTATCGGGGGTGGCTACACCTTC.

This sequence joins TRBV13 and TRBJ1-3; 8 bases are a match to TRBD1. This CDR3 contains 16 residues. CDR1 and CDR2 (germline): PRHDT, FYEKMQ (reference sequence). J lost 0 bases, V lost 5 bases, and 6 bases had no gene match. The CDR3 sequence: CASSLDRGLSGNTIYF. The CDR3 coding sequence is TGTGCCAGCAGCCTCGACAGGGGTCTCTCTGGAAACACCATATATTTT.

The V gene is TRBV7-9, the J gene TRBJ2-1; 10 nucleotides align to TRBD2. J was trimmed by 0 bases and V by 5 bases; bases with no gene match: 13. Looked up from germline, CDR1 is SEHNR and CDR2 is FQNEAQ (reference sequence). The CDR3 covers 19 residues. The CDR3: CASSRGMNSGGSSYNEQFF. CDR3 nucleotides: TGTGCCAGCAGCCGGGGAATGAATAGCGGGGGGTCCTCCTACAATGAGCAGTTCTTC.

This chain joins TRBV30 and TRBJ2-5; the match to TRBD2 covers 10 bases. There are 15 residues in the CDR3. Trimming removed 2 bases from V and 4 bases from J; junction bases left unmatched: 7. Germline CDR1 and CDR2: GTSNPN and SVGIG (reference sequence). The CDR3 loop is CAWSSSGGRGETQYF. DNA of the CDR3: TGTGCCTGGAGTTCTAGCGGGGGCCGTGGAGAGACCCAGTACTTC. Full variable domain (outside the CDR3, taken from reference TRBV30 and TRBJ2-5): SQTIHQWPATLVQPVGSPLSLECTVEGTSNPNLYWYRQAAGRGLQLLFYSVGIGQISSEVPQNLSASRPQDRQFILSSKKLLLSDSGFYLCAWSSSGGRGETQYFGPGTRLLVL.

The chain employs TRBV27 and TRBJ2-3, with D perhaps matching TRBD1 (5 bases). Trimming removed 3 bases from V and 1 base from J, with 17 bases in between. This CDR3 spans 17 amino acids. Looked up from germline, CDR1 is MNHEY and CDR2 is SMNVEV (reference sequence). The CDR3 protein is CASSLRSRVWGTDTQYF. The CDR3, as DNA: TGTGCCAGCAGTTTGCGGAGCAGGGTCTGGGGCACAGATACGCAGTATTTT.

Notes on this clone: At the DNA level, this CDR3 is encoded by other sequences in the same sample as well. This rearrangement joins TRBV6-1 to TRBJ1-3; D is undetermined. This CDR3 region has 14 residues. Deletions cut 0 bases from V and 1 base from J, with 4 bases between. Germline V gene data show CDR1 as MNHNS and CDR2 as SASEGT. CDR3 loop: CASSEASSGNTIYF. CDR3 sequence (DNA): TGTGCCAGCAGTGAAGCCTCTTCTGGAAACACCATATATTTT.

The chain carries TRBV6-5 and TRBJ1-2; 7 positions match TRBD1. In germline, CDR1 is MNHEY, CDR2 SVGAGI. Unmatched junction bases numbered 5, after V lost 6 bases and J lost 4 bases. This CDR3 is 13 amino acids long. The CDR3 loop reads CASRIGGPYGYTF. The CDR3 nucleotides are TGTGCCAGCAGGATAGGGGGCCCCTATGGCTACACCTTC.